This T cell receptor (beta chain) was sequenced during a study of blood T cell repertoires in COVID-19. The overall study: The cDNA or gDNA used as material had been derived from T cells, B-cell-depleted T cells, or PBMCs.

This clone was detected only once. Assay: immunoSEQ multiplex PCR; the TCRdb copy retains only in-frame clones and omits some. The table has over 45,000 clones, approximately 90% seen once; the top ten hold roughly an eighth. Sequenced material: peripheral blood. The TCR was taken from a woman in her sixties or seventies with active COVID-19.

CDR3 sequence reads: CASSSGGPLHF. The CDR3 DNA reads as TGTGCCAGCAGTTCAGGAGGACCCCTCCACTTT. The chain joins TRBV12-3 or TRBV12-4 to TRBJ1-6, with D unresolved. V was cut by 4 bases and J by 12 bases, with 7 bases left in between. This CDR3 has 11 residues.